This T cell receptor beta chain emerged from a study of cytomegalovirus exposure and HLA in healthy donors. Study-level background: A preliminary data release comprised roughly 85 million unique TCRs obtained from HLA-typed donors.

The PCR used 60 Vbeta and 13 Jbeta primers. Some clones are missing from TCRdb's copy, which holds only in-frame ones; the method was immunoSEQ multiplex PCR. This table has some 130,000 clones, 75% to 90% appearing once. The sample taken for sequencing was PBMCs. This clonotype was obtained from a young woman in good health and CMV-seropositive.

The CDR3 sequence is CAREERGHERGYTF. The CDR3 nucleotides read TGTGCCAGAGAGGAAAGGGGGCATGAGCGTGGCTACACCTTC. V usage is TRBV2 and J usage is TRBJ1-2; 7 nucleotides agree with TRBD1. Germline-derived CDR1 and CDR2 are SNHLY and FYNNEI. The CDR3 runs to 14 residues. The trim removed 9 bases at V and 7 bases at J, leaving 14 bases unmatched.